Listed below are T cell receptor beta chains from one sample, sequenced in a study of blood T cell repertoires in COVID-19. Libraries were prepared by immunoSEQ multiplex PCR; TCRdb keeps only in-frame clonotypes and omits some of them. The sample has about 370,000 clones, around 87% seen once. Sequencing input: PBMCs or T cells enriched from blood (not recorded which). These receptors were collected from a man aged 18 to 35 who had recovered from COVID-19. The CDR3 runs from the conserved cysteine through the conserved F or W. A D gene is named only where the DNA matches it firmly. Some rows mark clone size as missing; the rest say once, few, many or name a class of expanded clone.

v_call	j_call	clone_size	d_call	cdr3_aa	cdr3_nt
TRBV21-1	TRBJ2-7	NA	NA	CASSKDVTTYEQYF	TGTGCCAGCAGCAAAGACGTGACTACCTACGAGCAGTACTTC
TRBV30	TRBJ1-1	once	TRBD1	CAWTQGMNTEAFF	TGTGCCTGGACACAGGGGATGAACACTGAAGCTTTCTTT
TRBV3-1/TRBV3-2	TRBJ1-6	NA	TRBD1	CASSQTGIDSPLHF	TGTGCCAGCAGCCAGACAGGGATAGATTCACCCCTCCACTTT
TRBV19	TRBJ1-6	NA	NA	CASSIGLNSPLHF	TGTGCCAGTAGTATAGGTCTGAATTCACCCCTCCACTTT
TRBV5-1	TRBJ2-3	NA	TRBD2	CASRLAGTFTDTQYF	TGCGCCAGCCGCCTAGCGGGAACCTTCACAGATACGCAGTATTTT
TRBV20-1	TRBJ2-1	NA	NA	CSVQGEQFF	TGCAGTGTGCAGGGGGAGCAGTTCTTC
TRBV7-2	TRBJ1-1	once	NA	CASSLGGGITEAFF	TGTGCCAGCAGCTTAGGCGGAGGGATCACTGAAGCTTTCTTT
TRBV11-2	TRBJ1-1	NA	NA	CASSLEGGVSTEAFF	TGTGCCAGCAGCTTAGAGGGGGGGGTGAGCACTGAAGCTTTCTTT
TRBV10-3	TRBJ2-7	NA	TRBD1	CAASGQGEYEQYF	TGTGCCGCGTCGGGACAGGGAGAGTACGAGCAGTACTTC
TRBV5-4	TRBJ1-1	NA	NA	CASSQWTAQAFF	TGTGCCAGCAGCCAATGGACAGCCCAAGCTTTCTTT
TRBV6-5	TRBJ1-1	NA	NA	CASRSAGSPNTEAFF	TGTGCCAGCAGATCGGCGGGGTCCCCGAACACTGAAGCTTTCTTT
TRBV5-1	TRBJ2-7	few	NA	CASSLSAGHQLEQYF	TGCGCCAGCAGCTTGTCCGCAGGCCATCAGCTTGAGCAGTACTTC
TRBV5-4	TRBJ2-7	NA	TRBD1	CASRGDRGPYEQYF	TGTGCCAGCAGGGGTGACAGGGGCCCCTACGAGCAGTACTTC
TRBV19	TRBJ2-7	NA	TRBD1	CASSPSTGGVYEQYF	TGTGCCAGTAGTCCATCGACAGGGGGCGTATACGAGCAGTACTTC
TRBV7-6	TRBJ2-3	NA	NA	CASSLQVVLTDTQYF	TGTGCCAGCAGCTTACAGGTGGTCCTCACAGATACGCAGTATTTT
TRBV2	TRBJ1-1	NA	NA	CASSEEGSAEAFF	TGTGCCAGCAGTGAAGAAGGTAGCGCTGAAGCTTTCTTT
TRBV7-9	TRBJ2-3	NA	NA	CASSTIRGADTQYF	TGTGCCAGCAGCACGATCCGGGGTGCAGATACGCAGTATTTT
TRBV18	TRBJ2-6	NA	NA	CASSPRDTNQGWANVLTF	TGTGCCAGCTCACCACGGGACACCAACCAGGGCTGGGCCAACGTCCTGACTTTC
TRBV27	TRBJ1-6	once	NA	CASSLRGENSPLHF	TGTGCCAGCAGTTTACGGGGGGAGAATTCACCCCTCCACTTT
TRBV3-1/TRBV3-2	TRBJ1-2	NA	NA	CASSQEGRAGVGYGYTF	TGTGCCAGCAGCCAAGAAGGGAGGGCAGGGGTCGGCTATGGCTACACCTTC
TRBV2	TRBJ2-5	few	TRBD1	CASSRDRGPQETQYF	TGTGCCAGCAGCCGGGACAGGGGGCCGCAAGAGACCCAGTACTTC
TRBV7-9	TRBJ2-3	NA	NA	CASSLVGSLGPDTQYF	TGTGCCAGCAGCTTAGTTGGCTCCCTGGGCCCAGATACGCAGTATTTT